Described below is a single TCR beta chain sequence and its context. Its antigen is as yet unknown. The entry originates in a study of lymphopenia after photon versus proton radiotherapy. Whole-study findings and limits: Oligoclonal CD8+ Temra expansion after nadir drove photon patients' diversity drop. Larger post-nadir TCR diversity loss correlated inversely with survival in deceased patients. Proton therapy kept repertoires fairly stable, unlike photons, which gained effector/memory cells.

The repertoire was sequenced with immunoSEQ multiplex PCR; TCRdb's copy has only in-frame clones and lacks some. This repertoire shows about 45,000 clones, 65% to 90% found once; its top ten account for approximately 2.1%. V dropped 4 bases and J dropped 0 bases, with 10 bases sitting between them. CDR3 length: 14 residues. Germline V gene lookup returns CDR1 LGHNA and CDR2 YNFKEQ. The sequence was obtained from a man aged 35 to 55 with gastric cancer. This material consisted of peripheral blood, taken from a patient treated with photon-based radiotherapy. This chain links TRBV4-2 with TRBJ2-7; D unclear. CDR3: CASSPHTSSYEQYF. CDR3 DNA sequence: TGTGCCAGCAGCCCACATACGAGCTCCTACGAGCAGTACTTC.